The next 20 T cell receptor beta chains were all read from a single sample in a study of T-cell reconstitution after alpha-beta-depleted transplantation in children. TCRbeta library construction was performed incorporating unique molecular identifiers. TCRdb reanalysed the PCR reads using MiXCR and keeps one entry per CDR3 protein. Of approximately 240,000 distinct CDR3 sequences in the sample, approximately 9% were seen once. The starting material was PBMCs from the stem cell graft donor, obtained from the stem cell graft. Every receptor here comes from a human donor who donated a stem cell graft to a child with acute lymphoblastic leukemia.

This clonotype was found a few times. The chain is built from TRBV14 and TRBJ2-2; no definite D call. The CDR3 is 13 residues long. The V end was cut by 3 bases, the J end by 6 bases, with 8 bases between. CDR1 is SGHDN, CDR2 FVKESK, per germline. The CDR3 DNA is TGTGCCAGCAGCCATAAGATCGCCGGGGAGCTGTTTTTT. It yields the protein CASSHKIAGELFF.

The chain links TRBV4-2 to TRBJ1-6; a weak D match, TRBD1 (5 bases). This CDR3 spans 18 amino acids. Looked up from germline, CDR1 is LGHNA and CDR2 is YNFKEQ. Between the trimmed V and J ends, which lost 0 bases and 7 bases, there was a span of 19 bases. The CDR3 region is CASSQENPGLRGNSPLHF. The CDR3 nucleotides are TGTGCCAGCAGCCAAGAAAATCCGGGGCTAAGAGGGAATTCACCCCTCCACTTT.

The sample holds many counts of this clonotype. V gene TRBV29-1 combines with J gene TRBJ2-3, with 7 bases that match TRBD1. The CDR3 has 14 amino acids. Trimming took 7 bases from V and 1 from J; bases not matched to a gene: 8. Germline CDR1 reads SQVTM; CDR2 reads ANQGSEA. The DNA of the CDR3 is TGCAGCGCCGACTTGGGACAGCGCACAGATACGCAGTATTTT. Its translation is CSADLGQRTDTQYF.

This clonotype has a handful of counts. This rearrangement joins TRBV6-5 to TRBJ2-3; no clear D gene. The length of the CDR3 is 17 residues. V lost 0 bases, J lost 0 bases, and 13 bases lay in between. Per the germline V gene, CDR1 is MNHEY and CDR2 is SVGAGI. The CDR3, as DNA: TGTGCCAGCAGTTACTCGATGCGCGGAACTAGCACAGATACGCAGTATTTT. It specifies CASSYSMRGTSTDTQYF.

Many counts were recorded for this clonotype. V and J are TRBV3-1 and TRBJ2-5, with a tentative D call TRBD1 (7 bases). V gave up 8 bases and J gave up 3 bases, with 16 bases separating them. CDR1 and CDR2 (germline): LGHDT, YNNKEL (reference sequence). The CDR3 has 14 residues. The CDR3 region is CASAQGGNKETQYF. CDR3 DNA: TGTGCCAGCGCCCAGGGGGGAAACAAAGAGACCCAGTACTTC.

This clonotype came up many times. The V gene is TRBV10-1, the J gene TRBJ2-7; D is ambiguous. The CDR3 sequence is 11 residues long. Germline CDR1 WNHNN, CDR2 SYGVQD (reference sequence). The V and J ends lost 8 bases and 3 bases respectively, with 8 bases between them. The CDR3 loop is CASVGSYEQYF. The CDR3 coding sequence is TGCGCCAGCGTGGGAAGCTACGAGCAGTACTTC.

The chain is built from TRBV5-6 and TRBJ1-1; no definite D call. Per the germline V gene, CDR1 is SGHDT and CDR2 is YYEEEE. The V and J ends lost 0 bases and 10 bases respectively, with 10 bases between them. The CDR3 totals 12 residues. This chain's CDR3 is CASSLGESGAFF. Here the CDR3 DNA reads TGTGCCAGCAGCTTGGGGGAGTCGGGAGCTTTCTTT.

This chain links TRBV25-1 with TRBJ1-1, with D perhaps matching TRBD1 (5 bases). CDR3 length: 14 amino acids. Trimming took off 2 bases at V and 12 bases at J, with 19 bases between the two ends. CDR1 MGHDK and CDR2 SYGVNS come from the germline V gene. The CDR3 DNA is TGTGCCAGCAGTGAAAGTGGGGCGACCGCGGAAACTTTCTTT. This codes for CASSESGATAETFF.

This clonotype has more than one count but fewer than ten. CDR3 bases: TGTGCCAGCAGCCAAAGGGGGCCCACTAACTATGGCTACACCTTC. Encoded protein: CASSQRGPTNYGYTF. V is TRBV3-1 and J is TRBJ1-2, with TRBD1 matching 7 bases. In germline, CDR1 is LGHDT, CDR2 YNNKEL (reference sequence). Losses at the gene ends were 2 bases for V and 0 bases for J; bases not matched to a gene: 3. There are 15 residues in the CDR3.

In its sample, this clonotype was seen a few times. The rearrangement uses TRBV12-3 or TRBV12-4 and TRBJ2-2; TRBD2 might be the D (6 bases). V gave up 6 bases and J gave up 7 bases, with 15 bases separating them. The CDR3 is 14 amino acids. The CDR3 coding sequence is TGTGCCAGCAGGGGACTGGAGGCTGGCGGGGAGCTGTTTTTT. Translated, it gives CASRGLEAGGELFF.

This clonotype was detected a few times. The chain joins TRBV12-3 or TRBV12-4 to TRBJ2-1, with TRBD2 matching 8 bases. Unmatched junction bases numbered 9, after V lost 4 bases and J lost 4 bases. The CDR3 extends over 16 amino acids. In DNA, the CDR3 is TGTGCCAGCAGTTGTACTAGCGGAGGCCCTTACAATGAGCAGTTCTTC. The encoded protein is CASSCTSGGPYNEQFF.

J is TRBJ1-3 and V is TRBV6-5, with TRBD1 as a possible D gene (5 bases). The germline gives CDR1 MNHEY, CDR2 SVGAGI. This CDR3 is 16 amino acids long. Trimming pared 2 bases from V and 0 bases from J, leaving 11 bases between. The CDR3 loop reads CASSYLGVSSGNTIYF. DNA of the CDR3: TGTGCCAGCAGTTACCTGGGGGTGAGCTCTGGAAACACCATATATTTT.

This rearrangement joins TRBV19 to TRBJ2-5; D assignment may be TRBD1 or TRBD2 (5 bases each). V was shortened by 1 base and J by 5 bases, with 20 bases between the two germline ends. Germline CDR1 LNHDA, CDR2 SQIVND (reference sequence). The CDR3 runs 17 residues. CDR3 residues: CASSIGEGMVRQETQYF. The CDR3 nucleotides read TGTGCCAGTAGTATAGGCGAGGGGATGGTTCGCCAGGAGACCCAGTACTTC.

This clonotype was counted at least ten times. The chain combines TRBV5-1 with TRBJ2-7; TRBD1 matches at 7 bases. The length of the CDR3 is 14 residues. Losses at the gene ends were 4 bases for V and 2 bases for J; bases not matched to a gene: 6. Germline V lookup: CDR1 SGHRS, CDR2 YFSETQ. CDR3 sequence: CASSPGDRAYEQYF. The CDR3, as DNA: TGCGCCAGCAGCCCCGGGGACAGAGCCTACGAGCAGTACTTC.

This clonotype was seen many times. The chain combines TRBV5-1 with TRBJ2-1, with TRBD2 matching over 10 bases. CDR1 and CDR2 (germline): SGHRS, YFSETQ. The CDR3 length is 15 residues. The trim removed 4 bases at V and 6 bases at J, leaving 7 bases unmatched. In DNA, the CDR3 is TGCGCCAGCAGCCCCTGGACTAGCGGAGGCAATGAGCAGTTCTTC. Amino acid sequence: CASSPWTSGGNEQFF.

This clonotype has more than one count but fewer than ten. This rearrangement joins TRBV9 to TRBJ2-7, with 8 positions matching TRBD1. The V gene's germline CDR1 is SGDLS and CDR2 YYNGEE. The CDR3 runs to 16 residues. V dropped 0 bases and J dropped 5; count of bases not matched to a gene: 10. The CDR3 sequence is CASSVVAGGPLDEQYF. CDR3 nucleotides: TGTGCCAGCAGCGTAGTGGCAGGGGGCCCCCTCGACGAGCAGTACTTC. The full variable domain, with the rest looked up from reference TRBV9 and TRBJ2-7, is DSGVTQTPKHLITATGQRVTLRCSPRSGDLSVYWYQQSLDQGLQFLIQYYNGEERAKGNILERFSAQQFPDLHSELNLSSLELGDSALYFCASSVVAGGPLDEQYFGPGTRLTVT.

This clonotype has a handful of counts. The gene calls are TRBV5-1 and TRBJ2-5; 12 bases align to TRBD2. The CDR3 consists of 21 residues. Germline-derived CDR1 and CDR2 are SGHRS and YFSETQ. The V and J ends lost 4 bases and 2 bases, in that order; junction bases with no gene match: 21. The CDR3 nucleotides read TGCGCCAGCAGCCCCACCCTAGGATTCCGACTAGCGGGGGAAACTCAAGAGACCCAGTACTTC. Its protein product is CASSPTLGFRLAGETQETQYF.

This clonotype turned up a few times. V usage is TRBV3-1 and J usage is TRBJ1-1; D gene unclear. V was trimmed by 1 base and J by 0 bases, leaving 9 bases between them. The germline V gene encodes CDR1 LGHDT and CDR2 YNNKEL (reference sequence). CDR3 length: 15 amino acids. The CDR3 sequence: CASSQAVRVNTEAFF. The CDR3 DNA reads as TGTGCCAGCAGCCAAGCGGTTCGAGTGAACACTGAAGCTTTCTTT.

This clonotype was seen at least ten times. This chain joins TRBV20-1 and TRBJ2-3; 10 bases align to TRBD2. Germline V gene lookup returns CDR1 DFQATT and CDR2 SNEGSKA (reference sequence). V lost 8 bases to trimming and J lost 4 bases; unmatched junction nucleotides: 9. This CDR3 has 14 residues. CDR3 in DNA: TGCAGTTCCCGGACTAGCGGTGAGGCAGATACGCAGTATTTT. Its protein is CSSRTSGEADTQYF.

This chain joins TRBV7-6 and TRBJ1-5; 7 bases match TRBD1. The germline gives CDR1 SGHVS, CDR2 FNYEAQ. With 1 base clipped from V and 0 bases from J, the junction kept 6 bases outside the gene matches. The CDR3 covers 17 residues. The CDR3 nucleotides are TGTGCCAGCAGCTTAGTAGCAGGGGGAAGTAGCAATCAGCCCCAGCATTTT. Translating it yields CASSLVAGGSSNQPQHF.